This entry features one TCR beta chain sequence. The data belong to a study of blood T cell repertoires in COVID-19. Study background: Donors in the United States, Italy and Spain gave samples during acute or convalescent COVID-19.

Germline V CDR1 and CDR2: SGHRS, YFSETQ. The V end was cut by 4 bases, the J end by 0 bases, with 13 bases between. CDR3 size: 15 residues. Data came from immunoSEQ multiplex PCR; TCRdb stores just in-frame clones and leaves some out. The sample contains about 55,000 clones, 90% of which appear only once. The origin of this receptor is a man aged 35-49 years with acute or convalescent COVID-19. The rearrangement links TRBV5-1 to TRBJ1-1, with D possibly TRBD1 on 5 matching bases. Sample: peripheral blood. CDR3 sequence: CASSRQTDMNTEAFF. The CDR3 DNA follows: TGCGCCAGCAGCAGACAGACAGACATGAACACTGAAGCTTTCTTT. Looking up the rest from reference TRBV5-1 and TRBJ1-1 gives the full variable domain: KAGVTQTPRYLIKTRGQQVTLSCSPISGHRSVSWYQQTPGQGLQFLFEYFSETQRNKGNFPGRFSGRQFSNSRSEMNVSTLELGDSALYLCASSRQTDMNTEAFFGQGTRLTVV.